This TCR beta chain was sequenced during a study of siplizumab effects on memory and regulatory T cells. The study, taken as a whole, reports: For mappable alloreactive CD4+ clones, the mean Treg-derived fraction was roughly 70% with siplizumab and under 35% in controls.

As for this clone: Its antigen is unknown.

This CDR3 is 17 amino acids long. From germline, CDR1 is SGHAT and CDR2 FQNNGV. The V segment lost 6 bases and the J segment 0 bases; nucleotides outside the gene matches: 10. Sequencing was performed with immunoSEQ multiplex PCR; in TCRdb, only in-frame clones are kept and a portion is missing. In the table there are over 50,000 clones, around four fifths of which are singletons. Sequenced: memory CD4+ T cells sorted from blood. The TCR comes from a human donor in good health. The V gene is TRBV11-2, the J gene TRBJ2-2; 7 nucleotides line up with TRBD2. CDR3 nucleotides: TGTGCCAGCAGGCCAGGGCGGGGGACGACGAACACCGGGGAGCTGTTTTTT. This translates into CASRPGRGTTNTGELFF.